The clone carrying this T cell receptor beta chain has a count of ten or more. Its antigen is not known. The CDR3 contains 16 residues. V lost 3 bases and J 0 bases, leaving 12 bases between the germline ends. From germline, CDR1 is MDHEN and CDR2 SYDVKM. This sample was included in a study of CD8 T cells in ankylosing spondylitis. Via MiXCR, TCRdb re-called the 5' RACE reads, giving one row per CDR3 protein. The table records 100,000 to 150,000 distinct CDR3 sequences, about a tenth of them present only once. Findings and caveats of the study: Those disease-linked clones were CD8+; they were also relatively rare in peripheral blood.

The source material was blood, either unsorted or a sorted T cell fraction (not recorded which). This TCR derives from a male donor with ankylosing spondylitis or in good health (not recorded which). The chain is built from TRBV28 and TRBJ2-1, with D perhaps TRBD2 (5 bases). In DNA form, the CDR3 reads TGTGCCAGCAGTTTCCTTGTTGGGAGCTCCTACAATGAGCAGTTCTTC. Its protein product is CASSFLVGSSYNEQFF. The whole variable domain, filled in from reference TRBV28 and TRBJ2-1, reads DVKVTQSSRYLVKRTGEKVFLECVQDMDHENMFWYRQDPGLGLRLIYFSYDVKMKEKGDIPEGYSVSREKKERFSLILESASTNQTSMYLCASSFLVGSSYNEQFFGPGTRLTVL.